Below are 3 T cell receptor beta chains sequenced from a single sample in a study of cytomegalovirus exposure and HLA in healthy donors. PCR primers comprised 60 Vbeta and 13 Jbeta primers. Some clones are missing from TCRdb's copy, which holds only in-frame ones; the method was immunoSEQ multiplex PCR. Among 200,000 to 250,000 clones listed, 79% were seen once. Sequencing used PBMCs. The receptors were sampled from a man between 50 and 59 years old in good health and CMV-seronegative.

The rearrangement links TRBV9 to TRBJ2-1; 13 nucleotides match TRBD2. The CDR3 loop spans 15 amino acids. Losses at the gene ends were 6 bases for V and 8 bases for J; bases not matched to a gene: 8. CDR1 is SGDLS, CDR2 YYNGEE, per germline. CDR3 sequence (DNA): TGTGCCAGCACCCTGACTAGCGGGAGGTCCGATGAGCAGTTCTTC. This encodes CASTLTSGRSDEQFF.

The CDR3 DNA sequence: TGTGCCAGCAGTCGACCGACAGGGCTCACCGGGGAGCTGTTTTTT. Protein: CASSRPTGLTGELFF. The chain couples TRBV28 to TRBJ2-2, with 7 positions matching TRBD1. The CDR3 spans 15 residues. Trimming took 5 bases from V and 4 from J; bases not matched to a gene: 7. CDR1 is MDHEN and CDR2 is SYDVKM in the germline V gene.

The rearrangement links TRBV27 to TRBJ2-1; 8 nucleotides match TRBD2. After removal of 7 bases from V and 4 bases from J, the junction contained 6 bases not matched to a gene. CDR3 length equals 14 residues. Germline V CDR1 and CDR2: MNHEY, SMNVEV (reference sequence). CDR3 in DNA: TGTGCCAGCACCTCTAGCGGGCCGTACAATGAGCAGTTCTTC. Amino acid sequence: CASTSSGPYNEQFF.